Detailed here is one T cell receptor (beta chain). Its antigen is unknown. The sample originates from a study of memory CD4+ T cells and cytomegalovirus serostatus. The wider study: Of the healthy Belgian adults, 9 were CMV seropositive and about two dozen seronegative.

Points from the study as a whole: A US-trained random forest predicted CMV serostatus with median AUC around 0.9. Each of fewer than 80 CMV-associated TCRbeta sequences occurred in one to five individuals.

Germline CDR1 is SQVTM and CDR2 is ANQGSEA. The length of the CDR3 is 15 residues. The ends lost 3 bases at V and 1 base at J; junction bases unmatched: 5. Assay used: immunoSEQ multiplex PCR; TCRdb lists only in-frame clones, some missing. The sample shows about 58,000 clones, approximately 77% of them seen only once. Single viable CD3+CD4+CD8-CD45RO+ cells were sorted as the memory CD4+ T cells. Total CD4+ T cells were enriched by CD4 positive selection. The V call is TRBV29-1, the J call TRBJ2-3; 9 bases match TRBD2. This receptor was taken from an adult in good health and CMV-seronegative. Some clones in this sample may be carry-over from other donors' samples. Sequenced sample: memory CD4+ T cells from blood. The CDR3 loop is CSVDVAGVGTDTQYF. DNA for the CDR3: TGCAGCGTTGACGTAGCGGGAGTGGGCACAGATACGCAGTATTTT.